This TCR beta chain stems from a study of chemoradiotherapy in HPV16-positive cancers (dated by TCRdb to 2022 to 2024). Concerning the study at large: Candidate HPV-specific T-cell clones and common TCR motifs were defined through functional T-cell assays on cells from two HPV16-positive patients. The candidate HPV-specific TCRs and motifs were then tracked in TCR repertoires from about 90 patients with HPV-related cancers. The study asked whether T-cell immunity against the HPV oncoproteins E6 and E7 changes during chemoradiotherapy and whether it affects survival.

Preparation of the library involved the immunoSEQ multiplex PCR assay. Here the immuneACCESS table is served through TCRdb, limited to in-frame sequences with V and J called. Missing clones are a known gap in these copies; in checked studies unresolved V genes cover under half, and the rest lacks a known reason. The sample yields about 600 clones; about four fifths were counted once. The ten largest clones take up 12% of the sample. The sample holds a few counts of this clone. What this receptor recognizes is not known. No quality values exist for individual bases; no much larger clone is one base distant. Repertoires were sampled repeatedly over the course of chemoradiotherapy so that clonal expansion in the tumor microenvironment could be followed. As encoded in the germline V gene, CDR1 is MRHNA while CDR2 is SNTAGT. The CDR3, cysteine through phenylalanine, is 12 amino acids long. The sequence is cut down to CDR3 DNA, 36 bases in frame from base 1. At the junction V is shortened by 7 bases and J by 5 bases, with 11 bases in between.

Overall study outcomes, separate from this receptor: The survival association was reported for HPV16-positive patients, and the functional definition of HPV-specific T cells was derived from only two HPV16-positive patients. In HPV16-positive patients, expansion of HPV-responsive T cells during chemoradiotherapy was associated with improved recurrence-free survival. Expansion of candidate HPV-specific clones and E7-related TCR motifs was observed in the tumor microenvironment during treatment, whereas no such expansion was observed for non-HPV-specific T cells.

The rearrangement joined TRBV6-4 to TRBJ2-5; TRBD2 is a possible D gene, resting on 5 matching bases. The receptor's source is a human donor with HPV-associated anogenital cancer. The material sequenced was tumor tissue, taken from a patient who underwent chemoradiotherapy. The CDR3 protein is CASTGFRETQYF. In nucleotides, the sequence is TGTGCCAGCACGGGGTTTAGGGAGACCCAGTACTTC.